This T cell receptor (beta chain) came from a study of blood T cells in healthy people across ages. Overall study: Capture via template switching afforded approximately one barcoded beta molecule per two T cells. Study-wide results and caveats: While age rose, TCR beta diversity per million T cells dropped in a roughly linear way.

Ten or more counts support this clonotype. The antigen remains undetermined. CDR3 size: 16 residues. Per the germline V gene, CDR1 is KGHDR and CDR2 is SFDVKD. A J-beta primer mix and a sample-barcoded 5' primer were used in a second PCR of about 7 to 12 cycles. Through a template-switch adaptor with 12 random nucleotides, each cDNA molecule received a tag. Sequencing of every sample gave 3 million or more CDR3-containing paired-end reads. TCRdb redid the calling of the 5' RACE reads with MiXCR, one entry per CDR3 protein. Of over 600,000 distinct CDR3 sequences listed, roughly 56% were seen once; the top ten hold approximately 24%.

This clonotype originated in a man in his forties or fifties in good health. The chain is built from TRBV24-1 and TRBJ2-1, with a weak D call TRBD2 (5 bases). The J call may be in error: the DNA end matches TRBJ2-7 better. Sequences were obtained from blood. CDR3 region: CATSDPDLTSYNEQYF. The CDR3 DNA is TGTGCCACCAGTGACCCGGACTTAACCTCCTACAATGAGCAGTACTTC.